This is a list of T cell receptor beta chains from one sample in a study of shared clonotypes between healthy human individuals. The method was immunoSEQ multiplex PCR; TCRdb's version includes in-frame clones alone and lacks a portion of them. The data show about 800,000 clones, 90% to 97% seen once. The sequenced material came from naive CD8+ T cells sorted from blood. The receptor set was obtained from a man aged 25-45 years in good health. Both conserved end residues are part of each CDR3. The order of the fields is D gene, clone size, V gene, J gene, CDR3 protein, CDR3 DNA. A D gene is named only where the DNA matches it firmly. Rows give clone size only sometimes, using once, few, many, or a class for an expanded clone.

TRBD2	-	TRBV6-5	TRBJ2-5	CASSYSIGRQETQYF	TGTGCCAGCAGTTACTCGATCGGGAGGCAAGAGACCCAGTACTTC
-	-	TRBV7-9	TRBJ2-2	CASSSATGFGAGELFF	TGTGCCAGCAGCTCAGCTACAGGGTTCGGGGCCGGGGAGCTGTTTTTT
TRBD2	-	TRBV10-3	TRBJ2-5	CAISVWGEGHLQEETQYF	TGTGCCATCAGTGTCTGGGGGGAGGGCCATTTGCAGGAAGAGACCCAGTACTTC
-	-	TRBV2	TRBJ1-3	CASFGAAGNTIYF	TGTGCCAGCTTCGGGGCCGCTGGAAACACCATATATTTT
-	-	TRBV15	TRBJ1-3	CATTKGRSGNTIYF	TGTGCCACCACCAAGGGCCGCTCTGGAAACACCATATATTTT
TRBD1	-	TRBV29-1	TRBJ2-7	CSAADRGISYEQYF	TGCAGCGCAGCCGACAGGGGCATTTCCTACGAGCAGTACTTC
-	-	TRBV7-9	TRBJ2-3	CASSVSETDTQYF	TGTGCCAGCAGCGTATCCGAAACAGATACGCAGTATTTT
TRBD1	-	TRBV27	TRBJ2-7	CASTGQGAYEQYF	TGTGCCAGCACGGGACAGGGGGCCTACGAGCAGTACTTC
-	-	TRBV2	TRBJ1-2	CASSEALGGLSF	TGTGCCAGCAGTGAAGCGCTTGGCGGCCTCTCCTTC
TRBD2	-	TRBV4-3	TRBJ2-5	CASSQDRWEGVTQYF	TGCGCCAGCAGCCAAGATAGGTGGGAGGGTGTGACCCAGTACTTC
-	-	TRBV6-6	TRBJ2-3	CASSYLGASDTQYF	TGTGCCAGCAGTTACCTAGGGGCATCAGATACGCAGTATTTT
-	once	TRBV29-1	TRBJ2-5	CSVSGTPTRETQYF	TGCAGCGTTTCCGGGACACCGACCAGAGAGACCCAGTACTTC
-	-	TRBV5-8	TRBJ2-7	CASSLEGLLFGQYF	TGTGCCAGCAGCTTGGAGGGCCTCTTGTTTGGGCAGTACTTC
-	-	TRBV5-1	TRBJ2-1	CASSPGRDSYNEQFF	TGCGCCAGCAGCCCCGGGCGGGACTCCTACAATGAGCAGTTCTTC
-	-	TRBV28	TRBJ2-1	CASSRYDSYNEQFF	TGTGCCAGCAGTCGGTATGATTCCTACAATGAGCAGTTCTTC
TRBD1	-	TRBV29-1	TRBJ1-1	CSAIQGANTEAFF	TGCAGCGCAATACAGGGGGCTAACACTGAAGCTTTCTTT
-	-	TRBV2	TRBJ2-3	CASQGYRTDTQYF	TGTGCCAGCCAGGGGTATCGGACAGATACGCAGTATTTT
TRBD2	-	TRBV4-3	TRBJ2-1	CASSQVSSGSRDEQFF	TGCGCCAGCAGCCAAGTTTCAAGCGGGAGTCGCGATGAGCAGTTCTTC
TRBD1	-	TRBV19	TRBJ2-2	CASKGTDVNGELFF	TGTGCCAGTAAGGGGACAGACGTAAACGGGGAGCTGTTTTTT
TRBD2	-	TRBV5-8	TRBJ2-1	CASSPQGSGHEQFF	TGTGCCAGCAGCCCCCAGGGTAGCGGGCATGAGCAGTTCTTC
-	-	TRBV2	TRBJ2-7	CASSGRLPYEQYF	TGTGCCAGCAGTGGCCGGCTACCGTACGAGCAGTACTTC
-	once	TRBV11-2	TRBJ2-7	CASSLLPGQGSREQYF	TGTGCCAGCAGCTTACTCCCCGGGCAGGGCTCTCGCGAGCAGTACTTC
-	-	TRBV7-8	TRBJ2-3	CASSWVGTDTQYF	TGTGCCAGCAGCTGGGTAGGCACAGATACGCAGTATTTT
-	-	TRBV6-5	TRBJ2-7	CASSYGWGPYEQYF	TGTGCCAGCAGTTACGGTTGGGGTCCCTACGAGCAGTACTTC
-	once	TRBV12-5	TRBJ1-1	CASGLGGLNTEAFF	TGTGCTAGTGGTTTGGGGGGGCTGAACACTGAAGCTTTCTTT
-	few	TRBV9	TRBJ2-1	CASSGNEQFF	TGTGCCAGCAGTGGCAATGAGCAGTTCTTC
-	-	TRBV4-1	TRBJ1-2	CASSQAAKGYTF	TGCGCCAGCAGCCAAGCCGCTAAAGGCTACACCTTC
-	-	TRBV27	TRBJ2-6	CASSFYLRPKTSGANVLTF	TGTGCCAGCAGTTTTTATCTTAGGCCGAAAACCTCTGGGGCCAACGTCCTGACTTTC
-	-	TRBV14	TRBJ2-1	CASSQGYHEQFF	TGTGCCAGCAGCCAAGGCTACCATGAGCAGTTCTTC
TRBD2	-	TRBV9	TRBJ2-3	CASSVESSGTTDTQYF	TGTGCCAGCAGCGTAGAATCTAGCGGGACCACAGATACGCAGTATTTT
-	once	TRBV11-3	TRBJ2-1	CASSPGRGSNEQFF	TGTGCCAGCAGCCCCGGGAGAGGGAGTAATGAGCAGTTCTTC
-	-	TRBV27	TRBJ2-1	CASSLSTSSYNEQFF	TGTGCCAGCAGTTTATCGACCTCCTCCTACAATGAGCAGTTCTTC
-	-	TRBV11-2	TRBJ2-7	CASSLGTGNYEQYF	TGTGCCAGCAGCTTAGGTACAGGGAACTACGAGCAGTACTTC
TRBD1	-	TRBV18	TRBJ2-1	CASSPPPGTGSTNEQFF	TGTGCCAGCTCACCACCGCCGGGGACAGGGTCTACGAATGAGCAGTTCTTC
-	-	TRBV27	TRBJ2-5	CASSPHRPETQYF	TGTGCCAGCAGCCCACACAGACCAGAGACCCAGTACTTC
TRBD1	-	TRBV7-9	TRBJ2-2	CASSLDYQGAGTGELFF	TGTGCCAGCAGCTTAGACTACCAGGGGGCAGGAACCGGGGAGCTGTTTTTT
TRBD1	-	TRBV2	TRBJ1-5	CASSGQGDQPQHF	TGTGCCAGCAGTGGACAGGGTGATCAGCCCCAGCATTTT
TRBD2	-	TRBV11-3	TRBJ2-3	CASSLGLAGDGLTDTQYF	TGTGCCAGCAGCTTAGGACTAGCTGGGGATGGCCTCACAGATACGCAGTATTTT
-	-	TRBV29-1	TRBJ2-2	CSVVFPPNTGELFF	TGCAGCGTTGTGTTCCCCCCAAACACCGGGGAGCTGTTTTTT